In this sample, the clone carrying this T cell receptor (beta chain) turned up many times. The antigen is not known. V gave up 4 bases and J gave up 4 bases; unmatched junction bases: 12. In germline, CDR1 is SGHRS, CDR2 YFSETQ. The CDR3 is 16 residues long. Construction of TCR beta libraries was performed using quantitative 5'-RACE with molecular barcodes. TCRdb called the 5' RACE reads again in MiXCR, with one record for every CDR3 protein. The profile shows hundreds of thousands of distinct CDR3 sequences, roughly a tenth of them singletons. This sample was included in a study of CD8 T cells in ankylosing spondylitis. Study conclusions and caveats: Apparently characteristic of ankylosing spondylitis blood was a TCR beta motif (about eight highly homologous variants). Researchers reportedly found disease-linked clones significantly enriched in matched ankylosing spondylitis synovial fluid.

The receptor was isolated from a male donor with ankylosing spondylitis or in good health (not recorded which). This sequence joins TRBV5-1 and TRBJ2-7, with TRBD2 matching over 9 bases. Source material: blood, either unsorted or a sorted T cell fraction (not recorded which). The CDR3 bases are TGCGCCAGCAGCATGTCCCTCGGCGGGGGGGCTTACGAGCAGTACTTC. This translates into CASSMSLGGGAYEQYF.